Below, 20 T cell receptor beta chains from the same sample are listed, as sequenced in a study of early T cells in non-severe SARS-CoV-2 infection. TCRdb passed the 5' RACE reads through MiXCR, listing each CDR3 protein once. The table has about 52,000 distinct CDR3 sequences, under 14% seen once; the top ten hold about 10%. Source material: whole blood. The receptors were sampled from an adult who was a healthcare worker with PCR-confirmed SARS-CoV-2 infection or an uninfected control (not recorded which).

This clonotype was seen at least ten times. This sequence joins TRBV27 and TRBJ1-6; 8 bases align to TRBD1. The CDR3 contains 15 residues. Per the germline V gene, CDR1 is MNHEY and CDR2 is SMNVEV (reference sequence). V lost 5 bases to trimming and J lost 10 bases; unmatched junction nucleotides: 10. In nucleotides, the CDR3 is TGTGCCAGCAGTCCTTGGACAGGGAGAGGCTCACCCCTCCACTTT. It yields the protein CASSPWTGRGSPLHF.

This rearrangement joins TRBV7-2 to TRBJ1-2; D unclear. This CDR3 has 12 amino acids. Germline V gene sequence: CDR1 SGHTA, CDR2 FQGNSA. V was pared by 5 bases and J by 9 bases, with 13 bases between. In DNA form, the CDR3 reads TGTGCCAGCAGCCCACGAACCTCTAGCTACACCTTC. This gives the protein CASSPRTSSYTF. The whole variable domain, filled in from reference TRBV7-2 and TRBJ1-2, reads GAGVSQSPSNKVTEKGKDVELRCDPISGHTALYWYRQSLGQGLEFLIYFQGNSAPDKSGLPSDRFSAERTGGSVSTLTIQRTQQEDSAVYLCASSPRTSSYTFGSGTRLTVV.

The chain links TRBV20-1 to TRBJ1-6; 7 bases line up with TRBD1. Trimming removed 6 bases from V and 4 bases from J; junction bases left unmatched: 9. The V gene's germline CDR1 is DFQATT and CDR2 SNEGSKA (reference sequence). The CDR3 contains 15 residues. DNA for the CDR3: TGCAGTGCCAGCCAGGAGGGGGCTTATAATTCACCCCTCCACTTT. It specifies CSASQEGAYNSPLHF.

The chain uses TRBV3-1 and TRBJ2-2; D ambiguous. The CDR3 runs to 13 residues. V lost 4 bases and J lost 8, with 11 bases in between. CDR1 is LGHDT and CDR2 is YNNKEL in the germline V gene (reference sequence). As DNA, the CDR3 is TGTGCCAGCAGCCCCCCGCCAAGGGGGGAGCTGTTTTTT. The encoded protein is CASSPPPRGELFF.

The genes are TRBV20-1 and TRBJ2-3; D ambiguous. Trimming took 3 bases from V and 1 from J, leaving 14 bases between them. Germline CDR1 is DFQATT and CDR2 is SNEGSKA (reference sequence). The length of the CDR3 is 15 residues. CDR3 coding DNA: TGCAGTGCTAGTTCGAGACTTTTGGGCACAGATACGCAGTATTTT. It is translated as CSASSRLLGTDTQYF.

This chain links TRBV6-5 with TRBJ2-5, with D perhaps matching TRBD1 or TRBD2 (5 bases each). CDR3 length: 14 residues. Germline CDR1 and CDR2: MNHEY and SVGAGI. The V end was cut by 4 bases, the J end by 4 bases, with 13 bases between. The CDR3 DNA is TGTGCCAGCAGTTCCTGGGACGGTCTAGAGACCCAGTACTTC. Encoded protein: CASSSWDGLETQYF.

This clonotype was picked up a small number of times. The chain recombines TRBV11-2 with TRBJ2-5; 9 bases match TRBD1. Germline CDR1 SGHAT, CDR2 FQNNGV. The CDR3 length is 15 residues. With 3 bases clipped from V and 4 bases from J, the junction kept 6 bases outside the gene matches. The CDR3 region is CASSFRTGDGETQYF. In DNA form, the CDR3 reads TGTGCCAGCAGCTTCCGGACAGGGGATGGAGAGACCCAGTACTTC.

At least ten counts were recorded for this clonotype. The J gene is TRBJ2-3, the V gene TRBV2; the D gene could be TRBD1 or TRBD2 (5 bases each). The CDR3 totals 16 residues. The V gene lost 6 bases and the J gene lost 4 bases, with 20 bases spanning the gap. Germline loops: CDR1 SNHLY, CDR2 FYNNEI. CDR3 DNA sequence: TGTGCCAGCAGATTAACCGGGACCGCAACCCCAGATACGCAGTATTTT. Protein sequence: CASRLTGTATPDTQYF.

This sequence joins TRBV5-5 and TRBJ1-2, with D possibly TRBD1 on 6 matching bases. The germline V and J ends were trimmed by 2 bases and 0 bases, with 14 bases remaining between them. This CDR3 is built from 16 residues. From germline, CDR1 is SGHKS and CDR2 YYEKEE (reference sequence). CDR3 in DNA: TGTGCCAGCAGCTTCACAGGGACTGGAGCTAACTATGGCTACACCTTC. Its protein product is CASSFTGTGANYGYTF.

CDR3 DNA: TGTGCCAGCAGTTTATCCCGATTGGACGAAGCTTTCTTT. It codes for CASSLSRLDEAFF. This sequence joins TRBV28 and TRBJ1-1; D gene ambiguous. The germline gives CDR1 MDHEN, CDR2 SYDVKM. The CDR3 has 13 residues. Trimming cost V 1 base and J 8 bases, with 11 bases left between them.

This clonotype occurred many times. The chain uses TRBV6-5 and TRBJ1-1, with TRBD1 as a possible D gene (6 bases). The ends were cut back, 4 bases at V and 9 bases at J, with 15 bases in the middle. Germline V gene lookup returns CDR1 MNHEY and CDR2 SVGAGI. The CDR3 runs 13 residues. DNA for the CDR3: TGTGCCAGCAGTTTAGGACAGAGGACAAAAGCTTTCTTT. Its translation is CASSLGQRTKAFF.

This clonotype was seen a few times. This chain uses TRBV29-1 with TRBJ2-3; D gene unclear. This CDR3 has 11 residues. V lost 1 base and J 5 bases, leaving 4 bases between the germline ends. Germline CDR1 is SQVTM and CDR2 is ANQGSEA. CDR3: CSVEGVDTQYF. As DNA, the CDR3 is TGCAGCGTTGAAGGGGTAGATACGCAGTATTTT.

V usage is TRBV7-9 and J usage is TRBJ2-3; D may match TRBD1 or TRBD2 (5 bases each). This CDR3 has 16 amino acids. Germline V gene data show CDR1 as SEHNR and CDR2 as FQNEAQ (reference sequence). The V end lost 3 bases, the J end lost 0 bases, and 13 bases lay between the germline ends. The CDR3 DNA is TGTGCCAGCAGCTTTCACCGGGACGGAAGCACAGATACGCAGTATTTT. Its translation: CASSFHRDGSTDTQYF.

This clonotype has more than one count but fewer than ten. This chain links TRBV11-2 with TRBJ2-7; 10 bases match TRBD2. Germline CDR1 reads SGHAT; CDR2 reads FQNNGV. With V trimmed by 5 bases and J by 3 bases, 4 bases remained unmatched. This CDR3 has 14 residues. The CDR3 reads CASSGTSANYEQYF. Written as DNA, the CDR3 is TGTGCCAGCAGCGGGACTAGCGCGAACTACGAGCAGTACTTC.

CDR3 coding DNA: TGCGCCAGCAGCCCGGGACAGGGGGCCTCCGGGGAGCTGTTTTTT. Its protein product is CASSPGQGASGELFF. The rearrangement uses TRBV5-1 and TRBJ2-2, with 12 nucleotides matching TRBD1. J lost 6 bases, V lost 4 bases, and 4 bases had no gene match. CDR3 size: 15 residues. Germline V CDR1 and CDR2: SGHRS, YFSETQ.

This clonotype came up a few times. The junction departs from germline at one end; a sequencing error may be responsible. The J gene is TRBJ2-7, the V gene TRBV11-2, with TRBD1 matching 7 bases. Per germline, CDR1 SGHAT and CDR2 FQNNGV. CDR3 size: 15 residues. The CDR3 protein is CASSYETGQADSWDF. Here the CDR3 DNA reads TGTGCCAGCAGCTACGAGACAGGACAGGCGGACAGTTGGGACTTC. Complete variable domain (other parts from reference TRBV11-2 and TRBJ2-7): EAGVAQSPRYKIIEKRQSVAFWCNPISGHATLYWYQQILGQGPKLLIQFQNNGVVDDSQLPKDRFSAERLKGVDSTLKIQPAKLEDSAVYLCASSYETGQADSWDFGPGTRLTVT.

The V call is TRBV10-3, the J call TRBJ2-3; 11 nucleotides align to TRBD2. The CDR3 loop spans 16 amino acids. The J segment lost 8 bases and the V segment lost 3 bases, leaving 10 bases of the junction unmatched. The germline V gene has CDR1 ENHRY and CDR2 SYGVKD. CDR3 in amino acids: CAISEWKLAGVGTQYF. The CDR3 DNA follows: TGTGCCATCAGTGAATGGAAACTAGCGGGGGTCGGTACGCAGTATTTT.

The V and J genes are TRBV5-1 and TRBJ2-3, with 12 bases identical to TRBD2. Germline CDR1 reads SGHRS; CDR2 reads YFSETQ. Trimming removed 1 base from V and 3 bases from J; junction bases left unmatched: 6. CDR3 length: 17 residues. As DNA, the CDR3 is TGCGCCAGCAGCTTGCCAGGACTAGCGGGGAGGACAGATACGCAGTATTTT. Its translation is CASSLPGLAGRTDTQYF. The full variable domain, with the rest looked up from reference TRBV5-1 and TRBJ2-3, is KAGVTQTPRYLIKTRGQQVTLSCSPISGHRSVSWYQQTPGQGLQFLFEYFSETQRNKGNFPGRFSGRQFSNSRSEMNVSTLELGDSALYLCASSLPGLAGRTDTQYFGPGTRLTVL.

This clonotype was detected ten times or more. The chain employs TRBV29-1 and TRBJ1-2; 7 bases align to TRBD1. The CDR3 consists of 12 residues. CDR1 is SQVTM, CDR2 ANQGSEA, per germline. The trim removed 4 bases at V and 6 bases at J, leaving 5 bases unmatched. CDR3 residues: CSVVRGTDGYTF. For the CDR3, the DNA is TGCAGCGTTGTTCGGGGGACAGATGGCTACACCTTC.

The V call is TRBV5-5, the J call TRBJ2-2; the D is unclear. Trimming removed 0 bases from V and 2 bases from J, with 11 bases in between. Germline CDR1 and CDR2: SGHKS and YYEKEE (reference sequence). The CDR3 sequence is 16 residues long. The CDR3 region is CASSLGDTGNTGELFF. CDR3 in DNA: TGTGCCAGCAGCTTGGGAGACACCGGTAACACCGGGGAGCTGTTTTTT.